The 3 T cell receptor beta chains reported below all come from one sample, sequenced in a study of T cells in Graves' hyperthyroidism and ophthalmopathy (dated by TCRdb to between 2019 and 2020). The library was obtained by multiplex PCR. Sequencing was performed on an Illumina HiSeq 2000. The TCR beta CDR3 regions were amplified from RNA transcripts. The TCR CDR3 was subjected to a first round of RT-PCR using the HTBI primer set and the Qiagen OneStep RT-PCR kit. Clones were called with MiXCR by TCRdb after fastp trimmed the public reads at Q25, and only in-frame beta chains were retained. Merged by CDR3 protein, the rows form single entries marked with the most common genes and DNA. In all, the sample holds approximately 640,000 distinct CDR3 sequences, and roughly 17% of those were seen once. The ten most abundant clones make up about 16% of the sample. Sequencing was carried out using blood. The origin of the receptors is a man aged 45-65 years with Graves' hyperthyroidism.

In this sample, this clonotype turned up a few times. This chain connects TRBV30 to TRBJ1-1; maybe TRBD1 (5 bases). The CDR3 length is 16 residues. The ends were cut back, 3 bases at V and 1 base at J, with 18 bases in the middle. The germline V gene encodes CDR1 GTSNPN and CDR2 SVGIG (reference sequence). CDR3 in amino acids: CAWRYSPGRKNTEAFF. The CDR3 DNA reads as TGTGCCTGGAGATACTCTCCAGGGAGGAAGAACACTGAAGCTTTCTTT.

Many counts were recorded for this clonotype. The CDR3 reads CASRGGSLGTLYTDTQYF. For the CDR3, the DNA is TGTGCCAGCAGGGGGGGGAGTCTGGGAACCTTGTACACAGATACGCAGTATTTT. The chain recombines TRBV12-3 or TRBV12-4 with TRBJ2-3, with 7 bases fitting TRBD2. V lost 6 bases and J lost 2; bases outside the gene matches: 17. This CDR3 region has 18 residues.

Many counts were recorded for this clonotype. The rearrangement links TRBV12-3 or TRBV12-4 to TRBJ1-2; D is possibly TRBD1 (5 bases). This CDR3 spans 15 amino acids. The germline V and J ends were trimmed by 7 bases and 4 bases, with 19 bases remaining between them. The CDR3 here is CASNPTGSFSYGYTF. In nucleotides, the CDR3 is TGTGCCAGCAATCCCACAGGTTCCTTTTCCTATGGCTACACCTTC.